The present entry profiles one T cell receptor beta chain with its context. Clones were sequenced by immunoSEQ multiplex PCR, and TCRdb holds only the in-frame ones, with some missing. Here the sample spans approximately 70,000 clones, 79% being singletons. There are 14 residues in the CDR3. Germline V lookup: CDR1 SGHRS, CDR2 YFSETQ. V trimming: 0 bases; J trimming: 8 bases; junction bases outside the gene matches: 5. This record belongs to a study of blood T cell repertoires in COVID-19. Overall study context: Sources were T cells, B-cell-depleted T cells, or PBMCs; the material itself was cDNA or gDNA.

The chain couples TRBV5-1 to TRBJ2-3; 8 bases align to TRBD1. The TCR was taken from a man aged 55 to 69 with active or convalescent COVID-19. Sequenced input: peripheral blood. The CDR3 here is CASSLGRGLGTQYF. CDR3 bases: TGCGCCAGCAGCTTGGGCAGGGGGCTAGGTACGCAGTATTTT.